This T cell receptor (beta chain) was recovered during a study of T-cell reconstitution after alpha-beta-depleted transplantation in children. During its preparation, the TCRbeta library received unique molecular identifiers. Via MiXCR, TCRdb re-called the PCR reads, giving one row per CDR3 protein. This table has some 200,000 distinct CDR3 sequences, less than 8% appearing once. Trimming pared 1 base from V and 6 bases from J, leaving 12 bases between. From germline, CDR1 is LGHNA and CDR2 YNFKEQ. This CDR3 region has 14 residues. This clonotype came up many times. The chain carries TRBV4-2 and TRBJ1-2, with a weak D call TRBD1 (5 bases). The sequencing here drew on PBMCs from the stem cell graft donor, taken from the stem cell graft. The origin of this receptor is a human donor who donated a stem cell graft to a child with Wiskott-Aldrich syndrome. CDR3 protein: CASSQVGRADGYTF. CDR3 DNA: TGTGCCAGCAGCCAAGTCGGCAGGGCGGATGGCTACACCTTC.